This is a list of T cell receptor beta chains from one sample in a study of T cell responses to AZD1222 COVID-19 vaccine. The repertoire was sequenced with immunoSEQ multiplex PCR; TCRdb's copy has only in-frame clones and lacks some. The sample lists more than 85,000 clones, 60% to 80% occurring once. The sample here was peripheral blood, taken on day 0 of AZD1222 vaccination. Receptor source: an adult in good health. Both conserved end residues are part of each CDR3. D genes are given only for firm matches. Size is stated for part of the rows, as once, few or many counts, or as a class when the clone is expanded.

size	V	D	J	length	CDR3	DNA
few	TRBV28	.	TRBJ1-2	12	CASSFQDYGYTF	TGTGCCAGCAGTTTTCAGGACTATGGCTACACCTTC
.	TRBV29-1	TRBD2	TRBJ2-1	13	CSVLLAGNNEQFF	TGCAGCGTTCTACTAGCGGGTAACAATGAGCAGTTCTTC
.	TRBV18	TRBD1	TRBJ1-1	16	CASSPDPGQGPTEAFF	TGTGCCAGCTCACCAGATCCAGGACAGGGCCCGACTGAAGCTTTCTTT
.	TRBV3-1/TRBV3-2	.	TRBJ2-6	15	CASSRLSSGANVLTF	TGTGCCAGCAGCCGACTGAGCTCTGGGGCCAACGTCCTGACTTTC
.	TRBV6-2/TRBV6-3	.	TRBJ1-5	15	CASSYGGGSNQPQHF	TGTGCCAGCAGTTACGGAGGCGGTAGCAATCAGCCCCAGCATTTT
.	TRBV5-1	.	TRBJ2-2	15	CASETGTANTGELFF	TGCGCCAGCGAAACAGGGACGGCGAACACCGGGGAGCTGTTTTTT
.	TRBV18	.	TRBJ2-2	13	CASSPADTGELFF	TGTGCCAGCTCACCGGCTGATACCGGGGAGCTGTTTTTT
.	TRBV5-1	TRBD1	TRBJ1-2	15	CASSLGTGGFYGYTF	TGCGCCAGCAGCTTAGGGACAGGGGGCTTCTATGGCTACACCTTC
once	TRBV3-1/TRBV3-2	.	TRBJ2-1	14	CASSQVWGDNEQFF	TGTGCCAGCAGCCAAGTCTGGGGGGACAATGAGCAGTTCTTC
.	TRBV11-2	.	TRBJ2-2	13	CASSATSPGELFF	TGTGCCAGCAGCGCAACTAGCCCCGGGGAGCTGTTTTTT
.	TRBV9	.	TRBJ2-5	15	CASSPRLGLQETQYF	TGTGCCAGCAGCCCCCGCCTAGGACTTCAAGAGACCCAGTACTTC
few	TRBV19	.	TRBJ2-1	15	CASSLGVPSYNEQFF	TGTGCCAGTAGTTTGGGAGTGCCCTCCTACAATGAGCAGTTCTTC
.	TRBV5-1	TRBD2	TRBJ2-3	14	CASSVGGSTDTQYF	TGCGCCAGCAGCGTCGGGGGGAGCACAGATACGCAGTATTTT
.	TRBV5-1	.	TRBJ1-2	13	CASSFTGLYGYTF	TGCGCCAGCAGCTTTACAGGGTTATATGGCTACACCTTC
.	TRBV19	TRBD2	TRBJ2-1	15	CASDTGTSVYNEQFF	TGTGCCAGCGATACCGGGACTAGCGTCTACAATGAGCAGTTCTTC
.	TRBV28	TRBD1	TRBJ2-7	15	CASSRGQDLTYEQYF	TGTGCCAGCAGCAGGGGACAGGACCTAACCTACGAGCAGTACTTC
.	TRBV3-1/TRBV3-2	.	TRBJ2-3	15	CASSHGPGGTDTQYF	TGTGCCAGCAGCCATGGGCCCGGAGGAACTGATACGCAGTATTTT
.	TRBV28	TRBD2	TRBJ2-7	17	CASSFPVAGGRSREQYF	TGTGCCAGCAGTTTTCCTGTGGCGGGAGGTCGCAGTAGGGAGCAGTACTTC
few	TRBV10-3	.	TRBJ1-4	15	CAIGDSGATNEKLFF	TGTGCCATCGGGGATTCGGGAGCAACTAATGAAAAACTGTTTTTT
.	TRBV4-2	.	TRBJ2-2	13	CASSQDTNGELFF	TGTGCCAGCAGCCAAGATACGAACGGGGAGCTGTTTTTT
.	TRBV19	.	TRBJ1-4	14	CASSILGGDEKLFF	TGTGCCAGTAGTATTCTGGGCGGGGATGAAAAACTGTTTTTT
.	TRBV19	TRBD1	TRBJ1-1	14	CASSRDRGGTEAFF	TGTGCCAGTAGCCGAGACAGGGGTGGCACTGAAGCTTTCTTT
.	TRBV5-4	TRBD2	TRBJ2-3	16	CASSLVSGRAGDTQYF	TGTGCCAGCAGCTTGGTTAGCGGGAGGGCCGGAGATACGCAGTATTTT
.	TRBV7-9	.	TRBJ1-1	14	CASSPFDVNTEAFF	TGTGCCAGCAGCCCATTCGACGTGAACACTGAAGCTTTCTTT
few	TRBV7-2	.	TRBJ2-3	16	CASSPPGIRLTDTQYF	TGTGCCAGCAGCCCCCCGGGGATCCGACTCACAGATACGCAGTATTTT
.	TRBV18	TRBD2	TRBJ2-3	18	CASSPVGQTSGSADTQYF	TGTGCCAGCTCACCAGTAGGGCAGACTAGCGGGAGTGCAGATACGCAGTATTTT
.	TRBV28	.	TRBJ2-7	15	CASSAGGQMFYEQYF	TGTGCCAGCAGTGCCGGCGGACAGATGTTCTACGAGCAGTACTTC
.	TRBV28	TRBD2	TRBJ2-5	15	CASTSSDGTKETQYF	TGTGCCAGCACTTCTTCCGACGGGACTAAAGAGACCCAGTACTTC